These 13 T cell receptor beta chains were all obtained from the same sample, sequenced in a study of blood T cells in healthy people across ages. Primers used in a second PCR of roughly 7 to 11 cycles were a sample-barcoded 5' primer and a J-beta primer mix. TCRdb re-analysed the 5' RACE reads in MiXCR, keeping a single row per CDR3 protein. This sample has roughly 1,800,000 distinct CDR3 sequences, with around half found just once. Sequencing input: blood. These receptors were collected from a woman in her 40s in good health.

The rearrangement links TRBV7-8 to TRBJ1-2; D remains unclear. The CDR3 contains 14 residues. Trimming removed 2 bases at V and 4 bases at J, with 11 bases between. The germline V gene has CDR1 SGHVS and CDR2 FQNEAQ. The CDR3 DNA sequence: TGTGCCAGCAGCTTACAGAGGTCCCTCTATGGCTACACCTTC. It yields the protein CASSLQRSLYGYTF.

This clonotype is a singleton in its sample. This chain connects TRBV28 to TRBJ2-7, with D possibly being TRBD1 (6 bases). The ends were cut back, 5 bases at V and 7 bases at J, with 24 bases in the middle. CDR3 length: 16 residues. In germline, CDR1 is MDHEN, CDR2 SYDVKM. CDR3 protein: CASSPARDMSAREQYF. The DNA for the CDR3 is TGTGCCAGCAGTCCCGCGAGGGACATGTCAGCTCGAGAGCAGTACTTC.

The chain recombines TRBV29-1 with TRBJ2-6; D might be TRBD1 (6 bases). V was pared by 4 bases and J by 0 bases, with 10 bases between. CDR3 length equals 15 residues. Germline V gene data show CDR1 as SQVTM and CDR2 as ANQGSEA. The CDR3 region is CSVGTGISGANVLTF. The CDR3 region has the DNA TGCAGCGTTGGAACAGGGATCTCTGGGGCCAACGTCCTGACTTTC.

About this clonotype itself: A junction end diverges from the germline sequence, so it may reflect a read error. This chain connects TRBV15 to TRBJ2-5, with a tentative D call TRBD2 (6 bases). Germline V gene data show CDR1 as LNHNV and CDR2 as YYDKDF (reference sequence). The length of the CDR3 is 13 residues. CDR3 sequence: CATSRGGKETQYF. CDR3 coding DNA: TGTGCCACCAGTAGAGGCGGGAAAGAGACCCAGTACTTC. Together with reference TRBV15 and TRBJ2-5, the CDR3 gives the full variable domain: DAMVIQNPRYQVTQFGKPVTLSCSQTLNHNVMYWYQQKSSQAPKLLFHYYDKDFNNEADTPDNFQSRRPNTSFCFLDIRSPGLGDTAMYLCATSRGGKETQYFGPGTRLLVL.

This clonotype occurred a few times. V gene TRBV20-1 combines with J gene TRBJ2-7; D is tentatively TRBD1 or TRBD2 (6 bases each). The V gene lost 3 bases and the J gene lost 5 bases, with 23 bases spanning the gap. The CDR3 totals 16 residues. In germline, CDR1 is DFQATT, CDR2 SNEGSKA (reference sequence). The CDR3 loop is CSASTMLGGEVNEQYF. For the CDR3, the DNA is TGCAGTGCTAGTACAATGCTGGGGGGCGAGGTCAACGAGCAGTACTTC.

This chain joins TRBV20-1 and TRBJ1-4; no reliable D call. CDR1 DFQATT and CDR2 SNEGSKA come from the germline V gene (reference sequence). The CDR3 runs 10 residues. V lost 5 bases, J lost 6 bases, and 4 bases lay in between. CDR3 in DNA: TGCAGTGCTGGGGATGAAAAACTGTTTTTT. Residues: CSAGDEKLFF.

The chain carries TRBV20-1 and TRBJ2-7; D is undetermined. This CDR3 has 18 amino acids. Trimming took off 0 bases at V and 3 bases at J, with 24 bases between the two ends. Germline loops: CDR1 DFQATT, CDR2 SNEGSKA (reference sequence). The CDR3 sequence: CSARDPYSQSRVYYEQYF. CDR3 nucleotide sequence: TGCAGTGCTAGAGATCCGTACAGCCAAAGTCGGGTTTACTACGAGCAGTACTTC.

This clonotype was observed once. This could be a read error, since a much larger clone is one nucleotide away. V usage is TRBV6-5 and J usage is TRBJ2-5; D is unclear. TRBJ2-1 matches the DNA end more closely, so the J call is doubtful. CDR1 and CDR2 from the germline V gene are MNHEY and SVGAGI. The CDR3 spans 14 residues. CDR3 loop: CASSYLQTQETQFF. The CDR3 DNA reads TGTGCCAGCAGTTACCTCCAGACCCAAGAGACCCAGTTCTTC.

V usage is TRBV4-3 and J usage is TRBJ1-3, with a possible D match to TRBD1 (6 bases). This CDR3 region has 19 residues. Germline values: CDR1 LGHNA, CDR2 YSLEER. Trimming removed 0 bases at V and 0 bases at J, with 18 bases between. Here the CDR3 reads CASSQDLGQHPGSGNTIYF. CDR3 DNA sequence: TGCGCCAGCAGCCAAGATCTAGGACAGCACCCTGGCTCTGGAAACACCATATATTTT.

A remark on this clonotype: At one boundary the junction diverges from the germline segment, which might be a read error. The gene calls are TRBV2 and TRBJ1-2; D perhaps matches TRBD1 (6 bases). The CDR3 totals 13 residues. Germline loops: CDR1 SNHLY, CDR2 FYNNEI. Here the CDR3 DNA reads TGTGCCAGCAGCGAAGCACAGGGCGACGGCTACACCTTC. This encodes CASSEAQGDGYTF.

This clonotype has more than one count but fewer than ten. This rearrangement joins TRBV6-2 or TRBV6-3 to TRBJ2-3; D call uncertain. Germline V gene lookup returns CDR1 MNHEY and CDR2 SVGEGT. Trimming cost V 2 bases and J 5 bases, with 14 bases left between them. The CDR3 covers 15 residues. The CDR3 spells CASSYLGRAGDTQYF. In DNA, the CDR3 is TGTGCCAGCAGTTACCTCGGGCGAGCTGGAGATACGCAGTATTTT.

This chain uses TRBV25-1 with TRBJ2-1, with 13 bases that match TRBD2. With 7 bases clipped from V and 0 bases from J, the junction kept 15 bases outside the gene matches. The CDR3 contains 20 residues. Germline CDR1 reads MGHDK; CDR2 reads SYGVNS. CDR3 nucleotides: TGTGCCAGCACCACCCTAAGGGGACTAGCGGGGCCGAGCTCCTACAATGAGCAGTTCTTC. Its protein product is CASTTLRGLAGPSSYNEQFF. Variable domain in full (rest from reference TRBV25-1 and TRBJ2-1): EADIYQTPRYLVIGTGKKITLECSQTMGHDKMYWYQQDPGMELHLIHYSYGVNSTEKGDLSSESTVSRIRTEHFPLTLESARPSHTSQYLCASTTLRGLAGPSSYNEQFFGPGTRLTVL.

Here the CDR3 DNA reads TGTGCCAGCAGTTACGCTCGGAACCGGGAGACCCAGTACTTC. Translated, it gives CASSYARNRETQYF. The rearrangement uses TRBV6-5 and TRBJ2-5; unclear D gene. The germline V gene has CDR1 MNHEY and CDR2 SVGAGI. This CDR3 has 14 residues. V was pared by 2 bases and J by 5 bases, with 12 bases between.